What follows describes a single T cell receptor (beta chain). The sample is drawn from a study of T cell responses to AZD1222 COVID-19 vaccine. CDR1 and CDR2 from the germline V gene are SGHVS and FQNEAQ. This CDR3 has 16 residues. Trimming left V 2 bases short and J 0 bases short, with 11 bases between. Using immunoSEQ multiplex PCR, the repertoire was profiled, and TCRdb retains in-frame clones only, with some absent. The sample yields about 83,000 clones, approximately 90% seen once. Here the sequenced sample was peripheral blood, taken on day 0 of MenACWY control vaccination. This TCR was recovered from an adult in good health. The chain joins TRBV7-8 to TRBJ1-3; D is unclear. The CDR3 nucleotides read TGTGCCAGCAGCTTAAGTGTGTCAGACTCTGGAAACACCATATATTTT. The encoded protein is CASSLSVSDSGNTIYF.